Listed here are 10 T cell receptor beta chains from one sample, sequenced in a study of cytomegalovirus exposure and HLA in healthy donors. 13 Jbeta primers and 60 Vbeta primers were used for the PCR. This table comes from immunoSEQ multiplex PCR, and its TCRdb copy is limited to in-frame clones, with some not included. Of 100,000 to 150,000 clones detected, about 70% appear once; the ten largest clones hold roughly 7.5%. The sample taken for sequencing was PBMCs. These receptor sequences come from a male donor in good health and CMV-seronegative.

A few counts support this clone. The chain joins TRBV27 to TRBJ2-3; 11 bases agree with TRBD2. V dropped 7 bases and J dropped 1; count of bases not matched to a gene: 4. The CDR3 loop spans 15 amino acids. Germline CDR1 MNHEY, CDR2 SMNVEV (reference sequence). CDR3 nucleotides: TGTGCCAGCAACCTACTAGCGGGAGGCACAGATACGCAGTATTTT. It translates to CASNLLAGGTDTQYF.

The rearrangement links TRBV19 to TRBJ1-1, with 7 bases lining up with TRBD1. This CDR3 is built from 14 residues. The germline CDR1 and CDR2 sequences are LNHDA and SQIVND (reference sequence). V lost 3 bases and J lost 2; bases outside the gene matches: 3. CDR3 loop: CASSMDRRNTEAFF. CDR3 in DNA: TGTGCCAGTAGTATGGACAGGAGAAACACTGAAGCTTTCTTT.

The genes are TRBV27 and TRBJ2-3, with 10 bases fitting TRBD2. Germline V lookup: CDR1 MNHEY, CDR2 SMNVEV (reference sequence). The CDR3 has 16 amino acids. Trimming took 4 bases from V and 2 from J; bases not matched to a gene: 6. The DNA of the CDR3 is TGTGCCAGCAGTTACACACTAGCGGGGCACACAGATACGCAGTATTTT. It translates to CASSYTLAGHTDTQYF.

This clone was recorded only once. The chain carries TRBV7-3 and TRBJ2-3; tentatively, D is TRBD1 (6 bases). The germline CDR1 and CDR2 sequences are SGHTA and FQGTGA. This CDR3 has 14 amino acids. Between the trimmed V and J ends, which lost 5 bases and 2 bases, there was a span of 11 bases. The CDR3 region has the DNA TGTGCCAGCAGCCCCTGGACAGACACAGATACGCAGTATTTT. This translates into CASSPWTDTDTQYF.

This clone has only a few counts. The V and J genes are TRBV7-2 and TRBJ2-2; TRBD1 is a possible D gene (5 bases). The CDR3 sequence is 13 residues long. CDR1 is SGHTA and CDR2 is FQGNSA in the germline V gene. V lost 5 bases to trimming and J lost 7 bases, with 11 bases between them. The CDR3 spells CASSTDSLGELFF. CDR3 coding DNA: TGTGCCAGCAGCACCGACAGTCTCGGGGAGCTGTTTTTT. The full variable domain, its missing parts supplied by reference TRBV7-2 and TRBJ2-2, is GAGVSQSPSNKVTEKGKDVELRCDPISGHTALYWYRQSLGQGLEFLIYFQGNSAPDKSGLPSDRFSAERTGGSVSTLTIQRTQQEDSAVYLCASSTDSLGELFFGEGSRLTVL.

The genes are TRBV7-2 and TRBJ1-6, with 8 nucleotides matching TRBD1. J lost 7 bases, V lost 0 bases, and 2 bases had no gene match. CDR1 is SGHTA, CDR2 FQGNSA, per germline. The CDR3 totals 15 residues. The CDR3 DNA follows: TGTGCCAGCAGCTTAGCCTACAGGGGGAATTCACCCCTCCACTTT. Translating gives CASSLAYRGNSPLHF.

The chain is built from TRBV4-1 and TRBJ2-5; D not certain. The better agreement between TRBJ2-7 and the DNA end casts doubt on the J call. Germline CDR1 and CDR2: MGHRA and YSYEKL. This CDR3 comprises 14 residues. The CDR3 nucleotides read TGCGCCAGCAGCCAACAGGAAGGATCCTACGAGCAGTACTTC. This encodes CASSQQEGSYEQYF.

V is TRBV19 and J is TRBJ2-5, with D perhaps TRBD2 (6 bases). The assigned J gene may be wrong: the sequence end matches TRBJ2-7 better. Germline V lookup: CDR1 LNHDA, CDR2 SQIVND (reference sequence). This CDR3 region has 12 residues. The CDR3 region has the DNA TGTGCCACCCGCGGCGGGGCCTACGAGCAGTACTTC. It translates to CATRGGAYEQYF.

This clone showed up just a few times. The V gene is TRBV7-9, the J gene TRBJ2-1; TRBD1 might be the D (5 bases). The germline V gene has CDR1 SEHNR and CDR2 FQNEAQ (reference sequence). This CDR3 contains 11 residues. Trimming took 1 base from V and 10 from J, leaving 5 bases between them. In DNA, the CDR3 is TGTGCCAGCAGCTTAGGGACAGAGCAGTTCTTC. Protein: CASSLGTEQFF.

V usage is TRBV18 and J usage is TRBJ1-1; D might be TRBD1 (5 bases). This CDR3 is built from 14 residues. The germline V gene encodes CDR1 KGHSH and CDR2 LQKENI. The germline V and J ends were trimmed by 3 bases and 6 bases, with 14 bases remaining between them. Here the CDR3 reads CASSPGRGASEAFF. Written as DNA, the CDR3 is TGTGCCAGCTCACCGGGAAGGGGCGCGTCTGAAGCTTTCTTT.